This T cell receptor (beta chain) was captured in a study of T-cell reconstitution after alpha-beta-depleted transplantation in children. This CDR3 spans 14 amino acids. Germline assignment: CDR1 LNHDA and CDR2 SQIVND (reference sequence). V lost 5 bases and J lost 3; bases outside the gene matches: 4. During its preparation, the TCRbeta library received unique molecular identifiers. TCRdb re-derived calls from the PCR reads in MiXCR, one entry per CDR3 protein. The sample lists roughly 500,000 distinct CDR3 sequences, about 16% occurring once. This clonotype occurred once. The clonotype was recovered from a human donor who donated a stem cell graft to a child with acute lymphoblastic leukemia. The sample in question was PBMCs from the stem cell graft donor, obtained from the stem cell graft. V is TRBV19 and J is TRBJ2-7; TRBD2 aligns across 10 bases. The CDR3, as DNA: TGTGCCAGTAGTCCAGCGGGAGGGAACTACGAGCAGTACTTC. This gives the protein CASSPAGGNYEQYF.